This passage covers 23 T cell receptor beta chains from one sample sequenced in a study of OX40 agonist ivuxolimab in advanced cancers. The repertoire was sequenced with immunoSEQ multiplex PCR; TCRdb's copy has only in-frame clones and lacks some. The table has under 40,000 clones, roughly nine tenths seen once; the top ten hold roughly 28%. Sequenced material: CD4+ or CD8+ T cells sorted from blood, taken in a trial of the OX40 agonist ivuxolimab. Receptors were obtained from an adult with an advanced solid tumor such as melanoma, head and neck, liver or kidney cancer.

The CDR3 loop is CASSIKPFSYNEQFF. DNA of the CDR3: TGTGCCAGTAGTATTAAGCCTTTCTCCTACAATGAGCAGTTCTTC. The rearrangement uses TRBV19 and TRBJ2-1; D unclear. The ends were cut back, 3 bases at V and 0 bases at J, with 9 bases in the middle. The CDR3 is 15 amino acids. Germline lookup yields CDR1 LNHDA and CDR2 SQIVND (reference sequence).

The chain couples TRBV6-4 to TRBJ2-5, with no clear D. Between the trimmed V and J ends, which lost 3 bases and 3 bases, there was a span of 5 bases. The germline CDR1 and CDR2 sequences are MRHNA and SNTAGT. The CDR3 is 12 residues long. CDR3: CASSEIEETQYF. CDR3 DNA sequence: TGTGCCAGCAGTGAAATAGAAGAGACCCAGTACTTC.

This chain links TRBV28 with TRBJ1-1, with D perhaps TRBD1 (6 bases). V dropped 3 bases and J dropped 1 base, with 21 bases sitting between them. Per the germline V gene, CDR1 is MDHEN and CDR2 is SYDVKM. The CDR3 covers 18 residues. CDR3 loop: CASSLENYPQGSNTEAFF. CDR3 bases: TGTGCCAGCAGTTTGGAAAATTATCCTCAGGGGTCGAACACTGAAGCTTTCTTT.

The gene calls are TRBV5-1 and TRBJ2-5; no clear D gene. Germline V gives CDR1 SGHRS, CDR2 YFSETQ. CDR3 length: 13 residues. Deletions cut 2 bases from V and 5 bases from J, with 10 bases between. CDR3 sequence (DNA): TGCGCCAGCAGCTTCGGAGTAAGTGAGACCCAGTACTTC. This translates into CASSFGVSETQYF.

The table lists this clone with a few counts. The chain has TRBV6-1 and TRBJ2-1; 7 bases align to TRBD1. The germline V gene has CDR1 MNHNS and CDR2 SASEGT. V gave up 6 bases and J gave up 9 bases; unmatched junction bases: 14. This CDR3 is built from 15 residues. As DNA, the CDR3 is TGTGCCAGCAGCCTTCTTACTGGACAGGCCAGTGAGCAGTTCTTC. Protein: CASSLLTGQASEQFF.

The chain carries TRBV7-8 and TRBJ2-7; D not resolved. V was clipped by 3 bases and J by 4 bases, with 10 bases between them. CDR1 SGHVS and CDR2 FQNEAQ come from the germline V gene. The CDR3 has 13 residues. CDR3 loop: CASSFGGKYEQYF. As DNA, the CDR3 is TGTGCCAGCAGCTTCGGTGGGAAATACGAGCAGTACTTC.

This clone was seen just once. CDR3 residues: CASSLVGETEAFF. CDR3 nucleotide sequence: TGTGCCAGCAGCTTGGTCGGGGAGACTGAAGCTTTCTTT. The J gene is TRBJ1-1, the V gene TRBV5-4; D not resolved. V was shortened by 0 bases and J by 5 bases, with 8 bases between the two germline ends. Germline assignment: CDR1 SGHNT and CDR2 YYREEE (reference sequence). This CDR3 contains 13 residues.

V usage is TRBV15 and J usage is TRBJ1-1; 10 bases line up with TRBD1. Germline V lookup: CDR1 LNHNV, CDR2 YYDKDF (reference sequence). This CDR3 comprises 15 residues. Trimming at V came to 5 bases and at J to 0 bases, leaving 3 bases not matched to a gene. The CDR3 region is CATSGDRGMNTEAFF. In DNA, the CDR3 is TGTGCCACCAGCGGGGACAGGGGAATGAACACTGAAGCTTTCTTT.

The genes are TRBV9 and TRBJ1-6, with a tentative D call TRBD1 (5 bases). Germline-derived CDR1 and CDR2 are SGDLS and YYNGEE. The V end lost 4 bases, the J end lost 9 bases, and 17 bases lay between the germline ends. The CDR3 sequence is 15 residues long. This CDR3 is CASSPRGRGISPLHF. The CDR3, as DNA: TGTGCCAGCAGCCCCCGAGGGAGGGGTATTTCACCCCTCCACTTT.

The gene calls are TRBV28 and TRBJ2-7; no clear D gene. CDR3 size: 13 residues. V gave up 4 bases and J gave up 5 bases, with 12 bases separating them. Germline V CDR1 and CDR2: MDHEN, SYDVKM. CDR3 bases: TGTGCCAGCAGTTCCCCGACGGTCAACGAGCAGTACTTC. This gives the protein CASSSPTVNEQYF.

The chain joins TRBV5-6 to TRBJ2-2; TRBD1 matches 10 bases. Germline assignment: CDR1 SGHDT and CDR2 YYEEEE. V lost 6 bases and J lost 4; bases outside the gene matches: 18. The CDR3 consists of 19 residues. The CDR3 region has the DNA TGTGCCAGCACTCCGGACGGTGGGACAGGGGTTAGAAGCACCGGGGAGCTGTTTTTT. Translated, it gives CASTPDGGTGVRSTGELFF. Together with reference TRBV5-6 and TRBJ2-2, the CDR3 gives the full variable domain: DAGVTQSPTHLIKTRGQQVTLRCSPKSGHDTVSWYQQALGQGPQFIFQYYEEEERQRGNFPDRFSGHQFPNYSSELNVNALLLGDSALYLCASTPDGGTGVRSTGELFFGEGSRLTVL.

J is TRBJ2-2 and V is TRBV9; D not resolved. Trimming cost V 3 bases and J 3 bases, with 6 bases left between them. The CDR3 extends over 13 amino acids. Germline-derived CDR1 and CDR2 are SGDLS and YYNGEE. CDR3 in DNA: TGTGCCAGCAGCGACAGCGACACCGGGGAGCTGTTTTTT. Its protein product is CASSDSDTGELFF.

The chain recombines TRBV14 with TRBJ1-1, with 11 bases matching TRBD1. CDR1 SGHDN and CDR2 FVKESK come from the germline V gene. The CDR3 runs to 15 residues. J was trimmed by 11 bases and V by 2 bases; bases with no gene match: 10. The CDR3 region is CASSQPGTGGNLAFF. The DNA for the CDR3 is TGTGCCAGCAGCCAACCCGGGACAGGGGGAAACTTGGCTTTCTTT. The variable domain in full, completed from reference TRBV14 and TRBJ1-1, reads EAGVTQFPSHSVIEKGQTVTLRCDPISGHDNLYWYRRVMGKEIKFLLHFVKESKQDESGMPNNRFLAERTGGTYSTLKVQPAELEDSGVYFCASSQPGTGGNLAFFGQGTRLTVV.

The chain combines TRBV11-2 with TRBJ2-7, with D hard to call. Trimming cost V 1 base and J 4 bases, with 2 bases left between them. Germline V gene lookup returns CDR1 SGHAT and CDR2 FQNNGV. The length of the CDR3 is 11 residues. CDR3 residues: CASSLVYEQYF. The CDR3, as DNA: TGTGCCAGCAGCTTAGTTTACGAGCAGTACTTC.

This chain connects TRBV5-6 to TRBJ1-2; maybe TRBD1 (6 bases). The germline gives CDR1 SGHDT, CDR2 YYEEEE. This CDR3 region has 11 residues. V was cut by 4 bases and J by 11 bases, with 12 bases left in between. Here the CDR3 reads CASSITGWYTF. In DNA, the CDR3 is TGTGCCAGCAGCATTACAGGGTGGTACACCTTC.

The V and J genes are TRBV19 and TRBJ1-4; unclear D gene. The V gene lost 5 bases and the J gene lost 12 bases, with 13 bases spanning the gap. The germline V gene encodes CDR1 LNHDA and CDR2 SQIVND (reference sequence). This CDR3 spans 12 amino acids. CDR3 residues: CASSPGPTQLFF. The CDR3 DNA reads as TGTGCCAGTAGTCCGGGTCCTACTCAACTGTTTTTT.

The chain is built from TRBV4-1 and TRBJ2-1, with 11 bases identical to TRBD2. V dropped 1 base and J dropped 0; count of bases not matched to a gene: 11. Germline CDR1 is MGHRA and CDR2 is YSYEKL. The length of the CDR3 is 20 residues. The CDR3 is CASSQVLAGGQLGSYNEQFF. The CDR3 nucleotides read TGCGCCAGCAGCCAAGTTTTAGCGGGGGGGCAATTGGGCTCCTACAATGAGCAGTTCTTC.

The chain employs TRBV11-3 and TRBJ2-1; D is possibly TRBD1 or TRBD2 (5 bases each). CDR1 SGHNT and CDR2 YENEEA come from the germline V gene. There are 15 residues in the CDR3. Deletions cut 5 bases from V and 4 bases from J, with 15 bases between. This chain's CDR3 is CASSPGTSGYNEQFF. The CDR3 DNA reads as TGTGCCAGCAGCCCCGGGACGTCGGGGTACAATGAGCAGTTCTTC. Full variable domain (rest looked up from reference TRBV11-3 and TRBJ2-1): EAGVVQSPRYKIIEKKQPVAFWCNPISGHNTLYWYLQNLGQGPELLIRYENEEAVDDSQLPKDRFSAERLKGVDSTLKIQPAELGDSAVYLCASSPGTSGYNEQFFGPGTRLTVL.

V gene TRBV5-1 combines with J gene TRBJ1-3; possible D gene TRBD1, 5 bases. The V end was cut by 8 bases, the J end by 4 bases, with 19 bases between. Germline V gene data show CDR1 as SGHRS and CDR2 as YFSETQ. The CDR3 is 15 amino acids. CDR3 in amino acids: CASRPSGGAGNTIYF. The CDR3 bases are TGCGCCAGTCGTCCCTCGGGAGGGGCAGGAAACACCATATATTTT.

J is TRBJ2-7 and V is TRBV30; 7 nucleotides agree with TRBD2. This CDR3 is 13 amino acids long. Germline CDR1 and CDR2: GTSNPN and SVGIG (reference sequence). V shed 2 bases and J 5 bases; nucleotides not matched to a gene: 6. The CDR3 region is CAWSPSGPDEQYF. The CDR3 nucleotides read TGTGCCTGGAGTCCTAGCGGTCCCGACGAGCAGTACTTC.

The rearrangement uses TRBV9 and TRBJ2-3, with a possible D match to TRBD1 (5 bases). Germline CDR1 SGDLS, CDR2 YYNGEE. Trimming removed 0 bases at V and 1 base at J, with 9 bases between. The CDR3 has 15 residues. The CDR3 DNA reads as TGTGCCAGCAGCGTAGCTGGACATCGCACAGATACGCAGTATTTT. This codes for CASSVAGHRTDTQYF.

V gene TRBV2 combines with J gene TRBJ2-5, with TRBD2 identical over 11 bases. Trimming cost V 3 bases and J 5 bases; bases outside gene matches: 8. CDR1 and CDR2 from the germline V gene are SNHLY and FYNNEI. The CDR3 extends over 16 amino acids. CDR3 in amino acids: CASSDGTSGRRETQYF. CDR3 nucleotides: TGTGCCAGCAGTGATGGAACTAGCGGGAGAAGGGAGACCCAGTACTTC.

The count of this clone is one. This chain connects TRBV19 to TRBJ1-5, with no clear D. The germline V and J ends were trimmed by 6 bases and 1 base, with 10 bases remaining between them. The CDR3 consists of 14 residues. The germline gives CDR1 LNHDA, CDR2 SQIVND (reference sequence). The CDR3 region is CASRLAASNQPQHF. DNA for the CDR3: TGTGCCAGTAGATTGGCAGCGAGCAATCAGCCCCAGCATTTT. Filled out from reference TRBV19 and TRBJ1-5, the complete variable domain reads DGGITQSPKYLFRKEGQNVTLSCEQNLNHDAMYWYRQDPGQGLRLIYYSQIVNDFQKGDIAEGYSVSREKKESFPLTVTSAQKNPTAFYLCASRLAASNQPQHFGDGTRLSIL.